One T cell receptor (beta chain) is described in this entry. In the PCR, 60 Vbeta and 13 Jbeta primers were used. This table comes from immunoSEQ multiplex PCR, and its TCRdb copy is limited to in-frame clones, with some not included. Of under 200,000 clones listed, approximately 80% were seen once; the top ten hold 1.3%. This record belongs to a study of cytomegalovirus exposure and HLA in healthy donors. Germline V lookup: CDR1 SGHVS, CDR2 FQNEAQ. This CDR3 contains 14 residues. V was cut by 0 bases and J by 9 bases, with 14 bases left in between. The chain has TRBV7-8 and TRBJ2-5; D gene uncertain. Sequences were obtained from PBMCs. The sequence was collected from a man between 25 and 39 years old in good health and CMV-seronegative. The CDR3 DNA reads TGTGCCAGCAGCTTAGCGGTCCTACTGGAGTCCCAGTACTTC. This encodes CASSLAVLLESQYF. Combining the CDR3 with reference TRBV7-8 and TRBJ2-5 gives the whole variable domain GAGVSQSPRYKVAKRGQDVALRCDPISGHVSLFWYQQALGQGPEFLTYFQNEAQLDKSGLPSDRFFAERPEGSVSTLKIQRTQQEDSAVYLCASSLAVLLESQYFGPGTRLLVL.